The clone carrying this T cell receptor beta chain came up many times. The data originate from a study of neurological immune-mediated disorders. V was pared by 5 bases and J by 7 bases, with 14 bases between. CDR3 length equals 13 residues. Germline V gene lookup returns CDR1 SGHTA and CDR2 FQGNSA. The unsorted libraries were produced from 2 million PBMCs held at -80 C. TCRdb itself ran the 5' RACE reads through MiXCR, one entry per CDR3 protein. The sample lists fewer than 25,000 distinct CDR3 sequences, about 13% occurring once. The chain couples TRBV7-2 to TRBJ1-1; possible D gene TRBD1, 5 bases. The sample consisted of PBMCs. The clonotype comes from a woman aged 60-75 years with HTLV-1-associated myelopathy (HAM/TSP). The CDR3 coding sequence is TGTGCCAGCAGCCGGGACCTTAATAGTGAAGCTTTCTTT. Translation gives CASSRDLNSEAFF.